These 12 T cell receptor beta chains share one sample of origin, sequenced in a study of blood T cell repertoires in COVID-19. The table came from immunoSEQ multiplex PCR; TCRdb's copy has only in-frame clones and leaves some out. The table includes fewer than 250,000 clones, approximately 88% detected once. Sequenced sample: peripheral blood. The receptors here all came from a man in his sixties who had recovered from COVID-19.

This clone was observed at least ten times. The V call is TRBV20-1, the J call TRBJ1-2; maybe TRBD1 (5 bases). CDR1 is DFQATT, CDR2 SNEGSKA, per germline (reference sequence). Trimming cost V 6 bases and J 8 bases, with 13 bases left between them. This CDR3 region has 11 residues. Here the CDR3 DNA reads TGCAGTGCCTCAGGGTACGAAGGCTACACCTTC. It is translated as CSASGYEGYTF.

This clone showed up just a few times. This chain connects TRBV7-7 to TRBJ2-3, with 10 bases fitting TRBD2. The CDR3 has 15 amino acids. V lost 4 bases and J lost 4; bases outside the gene matches: 5. CDR1 and CDR2 (germline): SSHAT, FNYEAQ (reference sequence). The CDR3 DNA is TGTGCCAGCAGCTCGAGCGGGGGGGCCGCAGATACGCAGTATTTT. Translating it yields CASSSSGGAADTQYF. Looking up the rest from reference TRBV7-7 and TRBJ2-3 gives the full variable domain: GAGVSQSPRYKVTKRGQDVTLRCDPISSHATLYWYQQALGQGPEFLTYFNYEAQPDKSGLPSDRFSAERPEGSISTLTIQRTEQRDSAMYRCASSSSGGAADTQYFGPGTRLTVL.

The chain recombines TRBV5-1 with TRBJ2-3; TRBD2 agrees at 8 bases. Trimming removed 4 bases from V and 3 bases from J; junction bases left unmatched: 13. Germline V gives CDR1 SGHRS, CDR2 YFSETQ. This CDR3 has 17 residues. The CDR3 nucleotides read TGCGCCAGCAGCCTACCTGGACTAGCCGCAGGAACAGATACGCAGTATTTT. Residues: CASSLPGLAAGTDTQYF.

The chain links TRBV19 to TRBJ2-3, with D perhaps matching TRBD1 (5 bases). Per the germline V gene, CDR1 is LNHDA and CDR2 is SQIVND (reference sequence). Trimming stripped 10 bases from V and 0 bases from J, with 14 bases between. This CDR3 has 14 residues. The CDR3 DNA reads TGTGCCACTCGACAGTTAGCTAGCACAGATACGCAGTATTTT. It translates to CATRQLASTDTQYF. Variable domain in full (rest from reference TRBV19 and TRBJ2-3): DGGITQSPKYLFRKEGQNVTLSCEQNLNHDAMYWYRQDPGQGLRLIYYSQIVNDFQKGDIAEGYSVSREKKESFPLTVTSAQKNPTAFYLCATRQLASTDTQYFGPGTRLTVL.

V usage is TRBV10-2 and J usage is TRBJ1-1; a possible D gene is TRBD1 (6 bases). V was pared by 3 bases and J by 5 bases, with 16 bases between. CDR1 WSHSY and CDR2 SAAADI come from the germline V gene. The CDR3 contains 15 residues. CDR3 loop: CASSDLQGLRTEAFF. The CDR3 nucleotides read TGCGCCAGCAGTGATTTACAGGGATTGCGGACTGAAGCTTTCTTT.

The V gene is TRBV4-1, the J gene TRBJ1-4; no firm D call. Trimming took 2 bases from V and 13 from J, leaving 17 bases between them. CDR3 length: 14 amino acids. Germline-derived CDR1 and CDR2 are MGHRA and YSYEKL. CDR3 residues: CASSQFSTAVGLFF. CDR3 DNA sequence: TGCGCCAGCAGCCAATTCAGCACCGCGGTCGGACTGTTTTTT.

V usage is TRBV5-1 and J usage is TRBJ1-2, with D perhaps matching TRBD1 (5 bases). CDR1 is SGHRS, CDR2 YFSETQ, per germline. Trimming cost V 4 bases and J 4 bases, with 14 bases left between them. The CDR3 consists of 14 residues. The CDR3 loop reads CASSLDGGTYGYTF. The CDR3 nucleotides are TGCGCCAGCAGCCTGGACGGGGGTACCTATGGCTACACCTTC.

This clone has more than one count but fewer than ten. The V gene is TRBV28, the J gene TRBJ2-7; D may be TRBD2 (7 bases). The CDR3 extends over 13 amino acids. V shed 6 bases and J shed 2 bases, with 11 bases lying between them. Germline V gene sequence: CDR1 MDHEN, CDR2 SYDVKM. The CDR3 coding sequence is TGTGCCAGCAGGAAAGGGGGGGCCTACGAGCAGTACTTC. Its translation: CASRKGGAYEQYF.

This clone was picked up one time. The gene calls are TRBV18 and TRBJ2-3; 11 bases agree with TRBD2. Germline V gene data show CDR1 as KGHSH and CDR2 as LQKENI. CDR3 size: 17 residues. V trimming: 3 bases; J trimming: 0 bases; junction bases outside the gene matches: 5. In DNA form, the CDR3 reads TGTGCCAGCTCACCGTGGACTAGCGGGTCTAGCACAGATACGCAGTATTTT. It is translated as CASSPWTSGSSTDTQYF.

CDR3: CASSDWDRGRGANVLTF. The CDR3 DNA follows: TGTGCCAGCAGTGACTGGGACAGGGGGCGAGGGGCCAACGTCCTGACTTTC. V gene TRBV6-4 combines with J gene TRBJ2-6; TRBD1 agrees at 12 bases. The ends lost 1 base at V and 4 bases at J; junction bases unmatched: 2. This CDR3 is built from 17 residues. The V gene's germline CDR1 is MRHNA and CDR2 SNTAGT.

This sequence joins TRBV2 and TRBJ2-5; no clear D gene. The CDR3 spans 18 residues. Germline V gene data show CDR1 as SNHLY and CDR2 as FYNNEI. V was pared by 3 bases and J by 2 bases, with 22 bases between. CDR3 loop: CASSDLLSTNSGQETQYF. The CDR3 DNA sequence: TGTGCCAGCAGTGATCTTCTATCGACAAATTCAGGTCAAGAGACCCAGTACTTC. Drawing the rest from reference TRBV2 and TRBJ2-5, the complete variable domain is EPEVTQTPSHQVTQMGQEVILRCVPISNHLYFYWYRQILGQKVEFLVSFYNNEISEKSEIFDDQFSVERPDGSNFTLKIRSTKLEDSAMYFCASSDLLSTNSGQETQYFGPGTRLLVL.

The gene calls are TRBV10-1 and TRBJ1-2, with 7 bases aligning to TRBD1. From germline, CDR1 is WNHNN and CDR2 SYGVQD (reference sequence). This CDR3 spans 18 amino acids. Unmatched junction bases numbered 15, after V lost 5 bases and J lost 0 bases. The CDR3 nucleotides are TGCGCCAGCAGTCGCCAGGGACAGAGATTGAAAGCTAACTATGGCTACACCTTC. It specifies CASSRQGQRLKANYGYTF.